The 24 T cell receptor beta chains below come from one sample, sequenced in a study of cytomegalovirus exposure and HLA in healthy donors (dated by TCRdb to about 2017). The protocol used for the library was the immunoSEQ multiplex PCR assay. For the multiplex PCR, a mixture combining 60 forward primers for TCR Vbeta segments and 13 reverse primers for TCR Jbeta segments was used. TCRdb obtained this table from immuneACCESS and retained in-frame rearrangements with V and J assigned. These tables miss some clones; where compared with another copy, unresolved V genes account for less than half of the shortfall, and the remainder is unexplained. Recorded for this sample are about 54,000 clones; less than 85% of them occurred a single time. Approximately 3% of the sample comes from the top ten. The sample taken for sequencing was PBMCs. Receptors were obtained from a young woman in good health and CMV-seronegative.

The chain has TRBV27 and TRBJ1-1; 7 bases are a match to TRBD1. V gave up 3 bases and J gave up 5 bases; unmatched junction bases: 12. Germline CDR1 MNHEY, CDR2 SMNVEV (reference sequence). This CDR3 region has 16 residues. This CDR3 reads CASSFSGWPGGTEAFF. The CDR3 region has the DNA TGTGCCAGCAGTTTCAGCGGGTGGCCAGGGGGGACTGAAGCTTTCTTT.

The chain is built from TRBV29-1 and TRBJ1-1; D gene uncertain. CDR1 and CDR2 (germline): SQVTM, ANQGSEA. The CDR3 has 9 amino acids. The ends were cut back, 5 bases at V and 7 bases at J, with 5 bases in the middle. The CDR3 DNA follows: TGCAGCGTTCCCGGTGAAGCTTTCTTT. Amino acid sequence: CSVPGEAFF.

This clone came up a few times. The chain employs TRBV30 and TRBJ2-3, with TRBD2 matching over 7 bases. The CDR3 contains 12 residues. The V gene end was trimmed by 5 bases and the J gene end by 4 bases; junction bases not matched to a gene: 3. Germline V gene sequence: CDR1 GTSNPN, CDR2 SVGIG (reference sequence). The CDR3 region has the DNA TGTGCCTGGGGGGGGGTTTCAGATACGCAGTATTTT. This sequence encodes CAWGGVSDTQYF.

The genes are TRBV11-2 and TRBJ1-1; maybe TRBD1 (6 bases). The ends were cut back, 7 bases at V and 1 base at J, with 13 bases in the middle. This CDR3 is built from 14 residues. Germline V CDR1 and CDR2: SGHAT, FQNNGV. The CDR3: CASIRGGGNTEAFF. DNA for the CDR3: TGTGCCAGCATCCGAGGGGGTGGGAACACTGAAGCTTTCTTT.

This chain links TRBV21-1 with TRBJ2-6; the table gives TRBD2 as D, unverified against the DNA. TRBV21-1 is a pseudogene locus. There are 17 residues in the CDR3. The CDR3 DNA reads TGTGCCAGCAGCAAAGCGCTCAGCGTCTCTGGGGCCAACGTCCTGACTTTC. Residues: CASSKALSVSGANVLTF.

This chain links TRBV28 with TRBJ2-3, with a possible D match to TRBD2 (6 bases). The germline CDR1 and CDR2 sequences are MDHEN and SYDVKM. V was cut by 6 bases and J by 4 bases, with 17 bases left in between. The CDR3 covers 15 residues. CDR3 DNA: TGTGCCAGCAGGGGGCTGCGCGGGAACCCAGATACGCAGTATTTT. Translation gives CASRGLRGNPDTQYF. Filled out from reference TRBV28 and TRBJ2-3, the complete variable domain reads DVKVTQSSRYLVKRTGEKVFLECVQDMDHENMFWYRQDPGLGLRLIYFSYDVKMKEKGDIPEGYSVSREKKERFSLILESASTNQTSMYLCASRGLRGNPDTQYFGPGTRLTVL.

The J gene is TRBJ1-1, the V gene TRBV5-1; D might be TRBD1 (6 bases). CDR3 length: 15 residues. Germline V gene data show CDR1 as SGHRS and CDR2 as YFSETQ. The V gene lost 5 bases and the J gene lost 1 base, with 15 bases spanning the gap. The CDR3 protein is CASSRPKGQNTEAFF. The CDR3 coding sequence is TGCGCCAGCAGTCGGCCCAAGGGACAGAACACTGAAGCTTTCTTT.

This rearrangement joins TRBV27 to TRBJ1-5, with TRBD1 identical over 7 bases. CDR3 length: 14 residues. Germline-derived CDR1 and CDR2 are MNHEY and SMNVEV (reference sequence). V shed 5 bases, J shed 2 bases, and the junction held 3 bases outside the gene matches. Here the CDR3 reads CASSRDRGNQPQHF. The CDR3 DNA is TGTGCCAGCAGTAGAGACAGGGGCAATCAGCCCCAGCATTTT.

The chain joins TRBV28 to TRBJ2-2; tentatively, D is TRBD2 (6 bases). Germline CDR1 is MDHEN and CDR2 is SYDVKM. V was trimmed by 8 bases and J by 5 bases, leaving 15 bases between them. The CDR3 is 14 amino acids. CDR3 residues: CASVERVATGELFF. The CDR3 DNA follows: TGTGCCAGCGTCGAGCGGGTTGCTACCGGGGAGCTGTTTTTT.

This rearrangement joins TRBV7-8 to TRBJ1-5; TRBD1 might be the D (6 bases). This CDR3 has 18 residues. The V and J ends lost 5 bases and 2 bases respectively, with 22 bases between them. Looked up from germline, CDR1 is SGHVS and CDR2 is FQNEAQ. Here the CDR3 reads CASSRPYRDRVGNQPQHF. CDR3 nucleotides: TGTGCCAGCAGCCGCCCGTACAGGGATCGTGTGGGCAATCAGCCCCAGCATTTT.

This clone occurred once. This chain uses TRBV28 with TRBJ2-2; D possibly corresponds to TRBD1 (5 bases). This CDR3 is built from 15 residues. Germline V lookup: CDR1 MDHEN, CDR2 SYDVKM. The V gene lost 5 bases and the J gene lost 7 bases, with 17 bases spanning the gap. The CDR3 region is CASSDQGFGFGELFF. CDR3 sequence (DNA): TGTGCCAGCAGTGACCAGGGATTTGGATTCGGGGAGCTGTTTTTT.

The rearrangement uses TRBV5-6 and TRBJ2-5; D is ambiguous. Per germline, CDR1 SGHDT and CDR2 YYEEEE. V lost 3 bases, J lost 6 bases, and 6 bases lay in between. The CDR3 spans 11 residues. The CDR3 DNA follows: TGTGCCAGCAGCTCCTCTCAGACCCAGTACTTC. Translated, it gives CASSSSQTQYF.

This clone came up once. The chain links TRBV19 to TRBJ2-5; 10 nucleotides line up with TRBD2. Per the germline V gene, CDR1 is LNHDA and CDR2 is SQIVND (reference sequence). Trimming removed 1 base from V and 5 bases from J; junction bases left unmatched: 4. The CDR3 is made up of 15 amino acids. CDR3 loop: CASSIVGTSAETQYF. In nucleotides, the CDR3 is TGTGCCAGTAGTATAGTAGGGACTAGCGCCGAGACCCAGTACTTC.

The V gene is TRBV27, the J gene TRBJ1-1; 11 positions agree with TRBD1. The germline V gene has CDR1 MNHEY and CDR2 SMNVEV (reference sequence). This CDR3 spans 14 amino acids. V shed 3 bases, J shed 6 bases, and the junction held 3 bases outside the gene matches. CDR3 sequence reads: CASSFRDRGSEAFF. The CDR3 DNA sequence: TGTGCCAGCAGTTTTCGGGACAGGGGGTCTGAAGCTTTCTTT.

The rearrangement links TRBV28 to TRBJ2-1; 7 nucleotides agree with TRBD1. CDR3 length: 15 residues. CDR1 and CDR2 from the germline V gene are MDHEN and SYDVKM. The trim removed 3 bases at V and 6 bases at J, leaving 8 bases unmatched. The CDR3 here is CASSFWQGVGNEQFF. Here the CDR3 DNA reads TGTGCCAGCAGTTTCTGGCAGGGGGTGGGCAATGAGCAGTTCTTC.

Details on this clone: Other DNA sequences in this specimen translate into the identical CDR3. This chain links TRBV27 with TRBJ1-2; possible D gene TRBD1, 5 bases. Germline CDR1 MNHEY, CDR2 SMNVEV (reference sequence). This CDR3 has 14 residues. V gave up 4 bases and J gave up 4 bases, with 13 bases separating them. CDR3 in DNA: TGTGCCAGCAGTTCACCCGGGAGGGGCTATGGCTACACCTTC. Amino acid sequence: CASSSPGRGYGYTF.

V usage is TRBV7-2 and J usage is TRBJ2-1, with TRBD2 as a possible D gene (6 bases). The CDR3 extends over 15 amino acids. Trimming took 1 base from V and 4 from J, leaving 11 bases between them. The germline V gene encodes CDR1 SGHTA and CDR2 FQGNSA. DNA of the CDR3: TGTGCCAGCAGCTTAGTTAGCGGAGGTTACAATGAGCAGTTCTTC. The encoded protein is CASSLVSGGYNEQFF.

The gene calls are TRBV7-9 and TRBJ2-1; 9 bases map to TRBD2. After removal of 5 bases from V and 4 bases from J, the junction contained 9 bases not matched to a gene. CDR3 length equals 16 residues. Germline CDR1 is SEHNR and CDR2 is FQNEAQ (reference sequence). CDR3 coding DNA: TGTGCCAGCAGCGCCATTTTTAGCGGGAGATACAATGAGCAGTTCTTC. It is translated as CASSAIFSGRYNEQFF.

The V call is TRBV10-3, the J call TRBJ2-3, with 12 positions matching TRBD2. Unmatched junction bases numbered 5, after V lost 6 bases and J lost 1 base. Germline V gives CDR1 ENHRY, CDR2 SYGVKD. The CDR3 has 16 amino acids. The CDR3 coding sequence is TGTGCCATCAGCGACCGACTAGCGGGAGGCACAGATACGCAGTATTTT. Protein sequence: CAISDRLAGGTDTQYF.

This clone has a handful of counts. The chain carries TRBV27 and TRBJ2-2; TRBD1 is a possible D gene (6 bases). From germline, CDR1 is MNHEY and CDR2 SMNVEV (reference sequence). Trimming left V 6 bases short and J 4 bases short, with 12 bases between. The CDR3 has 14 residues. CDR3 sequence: CASRTAGVTGELFF. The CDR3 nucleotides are TGTGCCAGCAGAACCGCAGGGGTCACCGGGGAGCTGTTTTTT.

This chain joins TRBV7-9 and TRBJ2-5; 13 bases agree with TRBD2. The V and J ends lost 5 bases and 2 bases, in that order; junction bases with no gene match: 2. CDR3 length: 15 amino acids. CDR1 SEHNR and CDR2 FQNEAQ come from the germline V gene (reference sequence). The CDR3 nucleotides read TGTGCCAGCAGCCGGACTAGCGGGAGACAAGAGACCCAGTACTTC. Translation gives CASSRTSGRQETQYF.

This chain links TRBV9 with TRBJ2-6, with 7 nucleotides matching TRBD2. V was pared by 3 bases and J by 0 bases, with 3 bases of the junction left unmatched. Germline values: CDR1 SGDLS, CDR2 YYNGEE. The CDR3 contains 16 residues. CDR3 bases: TGTGCCAGCAGCGCCGGGGGGATCTCTGGGGCCAACGTCCTGACTTTC. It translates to CASSAGGISGANVLTF.

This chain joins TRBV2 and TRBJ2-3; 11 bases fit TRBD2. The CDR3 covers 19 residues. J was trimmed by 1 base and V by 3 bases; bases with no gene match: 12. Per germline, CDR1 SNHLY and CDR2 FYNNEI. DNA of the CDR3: TGTGCCAGCAGTGATCCGGCGACTAGCGGGAATTCGGGCACAGATACGCAGTATTTT. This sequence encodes CASSDPATSGNSGTDTQYF.

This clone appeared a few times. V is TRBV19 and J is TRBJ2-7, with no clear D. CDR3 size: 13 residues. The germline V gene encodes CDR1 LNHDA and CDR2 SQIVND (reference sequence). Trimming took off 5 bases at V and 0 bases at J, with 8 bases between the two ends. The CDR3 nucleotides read TGTGCCAGTAGTCCCCCGGGCTCCTACGAGCAGTACTTC. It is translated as CASSPPGSYEQYF.